This record covers a single T cell receptor (beta chain). This sample is drawn from a study of cytomegalovirus exposure and HLA in healthy donors. Assay: immunoSEQ multiplex PCR; the TCRdb copy retains only in-frame clones and omits some. Of tens of thousands of clones listed, 93% were seen once; the top ten hold less than 4%. The V gene lost 0 bases and the J gene lost 6 bases, with 11 bases spanning the gap. This CDR3 has 15 residues. The germline V gene has CDR1 LGHNA and CDR2 YSLEER. The chain carries TRBV4-3 and TRBJ2-2, with D possibly being TRBD1 (5 bases). Sequencing input: PBMCs. The clonotype comes from a young woman in good health and CMV-seronegative. The CDR3 loop is CASSQDDPGPGELFF. CDR3 coding DNA: TGCGCCAGCAGCCAAGATGATCCAGGGCCCGGGGAGCTGTTTTTT.